This T cell receptor (beta chain) was sequenced in a study of cytotoxic CD8 clonotypes in ibrutinib-treated CLL (dated by TCRdb to about 2021). About the full investigation: The cohort included more than 14 treatment-naive and approximately eleven relapsed/refractory patients; some 18 were IGHV unmutated. Responses were partial in approximately 24 patients and complete in 2; after median approximately 69 months follow-up, 14 stayed in remission and some twelve progressed. Samples averaged roughly 280,000 productive templates and around 91,000 productive rearrangements. Longitudinal samples were available for about 30% of the roughly 86 trial participants. Cryopreserved peripheral blood mononuclear cells were obtained before treatment, at response, and at either sustained remission or disease progression. Every sample from remission and from progressive disease was obtained while the patients were still on ibrutinib. Samples at response were collected after a median of about 12 months of treatment, with a range of roughly 6 to 40 months.

Remarks on this clone: Its specific antigen is unknown. No base quality values were provided; no much bigger clone lies one nucleotide off.

The time point label corresponds to: eleven to twelve months on ibrutinib. For TCR beta library preparation, roughly 1.8 micrograms of genomic DNA was extracted from cryopreserved PBMCs. Longitudinal blood samples from CLL patients receiving ibrutinib monotherapy were subjected to high-throughput TCR beta sequencing. The patients were enrolled in a single-center, open-label phase 2 trial of ibrutinib monotherapy. On a MiSeq, deep resolution sequencing aimed for a depth between 1 in 1 million and 1 in 200,000 T cells, with each clonotype covered about 9.9x on average. The immunoSEQ hsTCRB Kit was used to generate TCR beta libraries. The paper's data handling went like this. The data were analyzed with ImmunoSEQ Analyzer and ImmunoSEQ Data Assistant, and V, D and J gene assignments followed IMGT definitions. Clonality, which ranges from 0 to 1, was calculated as one minus the normalized Shannon entropy of productive rearrangement frequencies. Only overrepresented clonotypes making up at least 0.05% of each patient's repertoire were included in the public clonotype analysis. Approximately 12 repertoires from age-matched healthy donors, obtained from immuneACCESS, served as clonality controls. This is the immuneACCESS table as TCRdb keeps it, with only in-frame sequences that have V and J called. A part of the clones is gone; compared with another copy, unresolved V genes explain less than half, and the rest is unexplained. V, J and clone size were drawn from that table, and D and trimming were deduced from the DNA. This sample is represented by just over 200,000 clones; roughly 73% of them were singletons. The ten most abundant clones make up over 9.5% of the sample.

Points the paper makes about the study in general: Sustained-remission and progressing patients did not have matched sampling times, and lymph node repertoires were not examined. At baseline, clonality was higher than in age-matched healthy donors and showed a strong correlation with circulating CD8+ T-cell counts. An increase in clonality was observed at ibrutinib response, with clonality remaining stable during sustained remission and falling back toward baseline at progression. Public clonotypes were rare and either shrank or stayed stable during treatment, and the rise in clonality at ibrutinib response reflected expansion of private clonotypes.

Source: PBMCs, taken after 12 months of ibrutinib treatment. The sequence came from a human donor with chronic lymphocytic leukemia.

The DNA is as follows: TGTGCCAGCAGCCGGGACAGGGGTTCTGGGGCCAACGTCCTGACTTTC. Translation gives CASSRDRGSGANVLTF. Recombination joined TRBV25-1 with TRBJ2-6; 10 bases in the middle match TRBD1. The CDR3 holds 16 amino acids from the cysteine to the phenylalanine. Only the CDR3 portion is preserved as DNA: 48 bases, with reading frame beginning at the first base. Taken from the germline V gene, the CDR1 and CDR2 loops are MGHDK and SYGVNS. V trim: 6 bases; J trim: 1 base; unmatched bases: 3.